The next 27 T cell receptor beta chains were all read from a single sample in a study of T cell responses to AZD1222 COVID-19 vaccine. Sequenced by immunoSEQ multiplex PCR; TCRdb stores in-frame clones only, minus some. The sample includes fewer than 55,000 clones, under 85% of them seen just once. The sample here was peripheral blood, taken on day 0 of AZD1222 vaccination. Every receptor here comes from an adult in good health.

The genes are TRBV25-1 and TRBJ2-5, with TRBD2 matching over 8 bases. This CDR3 comprises 17 residues. Unmatched junction bases numbered 15, after V lost 5 bases and J lost 4 bases. Germline-derived CDR1 and CDR2 are MGHDK and SYGVNS. In DNA form, the CDR3 reads TGTGCCAGCAGTACCCCCCAGAGCGGGGGAGTAGGAGAGACCCAGTACTTC. Translated, it gives CASSTPQSGGVGETQYF.

For the CDR3, the DNA is TGTGCCACTCACCCCCCTAGGGAGCGGGAGGGCCAAACCCAGTACTTC. It is translated as CATHPPREREGQTQYF. The chain couples TRBV19 to TRBJ2-5, with TRBD2 matching over 10 bases. Trimming cost V 10 bases and J 8 bases; bases outside gene matches: 19. This CDR3 spans 16 amino acids. Per the germline V gene, CDR1 is LNHDA and CDR2 is SQIVND (reference sequence).

This clone occurred a few times. The rearrangement links TRBV4-1 to TRBJ1-2; 7 bases are shared with TRBD1. Germline V gene sequence: CDR1 MGHRA, CDR2 YSYEKL. V lost 4 bases to trimming and J lost 0 bases; unmatched junction nucleotides: 5. The CDR3 consists of 15 residues. The CDR3 protein is CASSRAGTANYGYTF. The DNA of the CDR3 is TGCGCCAGCAGCCGAGCCGGGACAGCTAACTATGGCTACACCTTC.

Regarding this clone: At one of its ends the junction is not consistent with the germline gene, which may arise from a read error. V and J are TRBV12-5 and TRBJ2-5; TRBD1 matches at 9 bases. There are 17 residues in the CDR3. The V gene's germline CDR1 is LGHNT and CDR2 FRNRAP. The CDR3 DNA sequence: TGTGCTAGTGGTTTGGGTGCGGGACAGGGAGGAAGAGAGGCCCAGTACTTC. It encodes CASGLGAGQGGREAQYF.

The chain uses TRBV9 and TRBJ1-1; TRBD1 might be the D (6 bases). CDR3 length: 12 residues. In germline, CDR1 is SGDLS, CDR2 YYNGEE. The V end lost 5 bases, the J end lost 3 bases, and 8 bases lay between the germline ends. DNA for the CDR3: TGTGCCAGCAGTGAGGGGGACACTGAAGCTTTCTTT. Translation: CASSEGDTEAFF.

DNA for the CDR3: TGTGCCAGCAGCCCGGGACAGGGGGCGTCTGGGGCCAACGTCCTGACTTTC. Translated, it gives CASSPGQGASGANVLTF. The chain carries TRBV3-1 (or the pseudogene TRBV3-2) and TRBJ2-6, with 12 bases aligning to TRBD1. V lost 4 bases and J lost 1; bases outside the gene matches: 2. Germline V CDR1 and CDR2: LGHDT, YNNKEL (reference sequence). The CDR3 is 17 amino acids.

The rearrangement links TRBV2 to TRBJ2-1; TRBD1 might be the D (5 bases). V was clipped by 7 bases and J by 0 bases, with 10 bases between them. The CDR3 is 14 amino acids. From germline, CDR1 is SNHLY and CDR2 FYNNEI. For the CDR3, the DNA is TGTGCCAGCAATCGACAGAGCTCCTACAATGAGCAGTTCTTC. This encodes CASNRQSSYNEQFF. The whole variable domain, remainder taken from reference TRBV2 and TRBJ2-1, is EPEVTQTPSHQVTQMGQEVILRCVPISNHLYFYWYRQILGQKVEFLVSFYNNEISEKSEIFDDQFSVERPDGSNFTLKIRSTKLEDSAMYFCASNRQSSYNEQFFGPGTRLTVL.

The chain recombines TRBV9 with TRBJ2-2; a weak D match, TRBD2 (5 bases). CDR3 length equals 13 residues. Germline CDR1 reads SGDLS; CDR2 reads YYNGEE. The V gene lost 1 base and the J gene lost 6 bases, with 7 bases spanning the gap. The CDR3 bases are TGTGCCAGCAGCGTACGAGGGTCCGGGGAGCTGTTTTTT. Translating it yields CASSVRGSGELFF.

The rearrangement uses TRBV29-1 and TRBJ1-1, with a weak D call TRBD1 (5 bases). Trimming left V 4 bases short and J 1 base short, with 13 bases between. Germline CDR1 is SQVTM and CDR2 is ANQGSEA. The CDR3 consists of 14 residues. The chain's CDR3 is CSVVSLGTNTEAFF. CDR3 in DNA: TGCAGCGTTGTATCCCTCGGGACGAACACTGAAGCTTTCTTT. Combining the CDR3 with reference TRBV29-1 and TRBJ1-1 gives the whole variable domain SAVISQKPSRDICQRGTSLTIQCQVDSQVTMMFWYRQQPGQSLTLIATANQGSEATYESGFVIDKFPISRPNLTFSTLTVSNMSPEDSSIYLCSVVSLGTNTEAFFGQGTRLTVV.

This chain connects TRBV29-1 to TRBJ2-7; D could derive from TRBD1 or TRBD2 (5 bases each). Germline V gene data show CDR1 as SQVTM and CDR2 as ANQGSEA. The ends were cut back, 6 bases at V and 0 bases at J, with 18 bases in the middle. This CDR3 has 15 residues. This chain's CDR3 is CSVEMRGTVSYEQYF. The CDR3, as DNA: TGCAGCGTCGAGATGAGAGGGACGGTCTCCTACGAGCAGTACTTC.

V is TRBV28 and J is TRBJ1-5, with D perhaps matching TRBD1 (5 bases). Looked up from germline, CDR1 is MDHEN and CDR2 is SYDVKM. V gave up 7 bases and J gave up 0 bases, with 16 bases separating them. The CDR3 consists of 16 residues. DNA for the CDR3: TGTGCCAGCAAAACCCCTTCGACAGTTAGCAATCAGCCCCAGCATTTT. It encodes CASKTPSTVSNQPQHF.

V is TRBV28 and J is TRBJ1-6; D not resolved. The V end lost 3 bases, the J end lost 6 bases, and 3 bases lay between the germline ends. Germline V lookup: CDR1 MDHEN, CDR2 SYDVKM. The CDR3 is made up of 12 amino acids. This CDR3 is CASSFGNSPLHF. In DNA form, the CDR3 reads TGTGCCAGCAGTTTCGGTAATTCACCCCTCCACTTT.

V gene TRBV15 combines with J gene TRBJ1-1, with D perhaps TRBD1 (5 bases). CDR3 size: 13 residues. V was pared by 6 bases and J by 4 bases, with 12 bases between. Germline CDR1 LNHNV, CDR2 YYDKDF (reference sequence). The CDR3 region has the DNA TGTGCCACCAGACGGGCGGGGGGCACTGAAGCTTTCTTT. It yields the protein CATRRAGGTEAFF.

The CDR3 DNA sequence: TGTGCCAGCAGCTTATCAGAGGGGCGGAATGAGCAGTTCTTC. Its translation: CASSLSEGRNEQFF. The rearrangement uses TRBV13 and TRBJ2-1; D possibly uses TRBD1 or TRBD2 (5 bases each). CDR3 length: 14 amino acids. Trimming left V 2 bases short and J 7 bases short, with 12 bases between. CDR1 is PRHDT, CDR2 FYEKMQ, per germline (reference sequence).

V and J are TRBV5-1 and TRBJ2-7; D is ambiguous. The ends were cut back, 7 bases at V and 3 bases at J, with 14 bases in the middle. Germline V CDR1 and CDR2: SGHRS, YFSETQ. The CDR3 sequence is 13 residues long. The CDR3 nucleotides read TGCGCCAGCTCCTCGGGCTCCTACTACGAGCAGTACTTC. Residues: CASSSGSYYEQYF.

The chain is built from TRBV5-1 and TRBJ2-1; no definite D call. CDR3 size: 15 residues. Per germline, CDR1 SGHRS and CDR2 YFSETQ. V was trimmed by 1 base and J by 0 bases, leaving 8 bases between them. In DNA form, the CDR3 reads TGCGCCAGCAGCTTGTCCGCGAGCTCCTACAATGAGCAGTTCTTC. It yields the protein CASSLSASSYNEQFF.

The gene calls are TRBV12-3 or TRBV12-4 and TRBJ2-3; TRBD1 matches 7 bases. J lost 11 bases, V lost 5 bases, and 10 bases had no gene match. The CDR3 runs to 13 residues. CDR3 coding DNA: TGTGCCAGCAGTCCCGACAGGGTTGGGGGGCAGTATTTT. Encoded protein: CASSPDRVGGQYF.

The rearrangement uses TRBV9 and TRBJ2-1, with D tentatively TRBD1 (6 bases). This CDR3 has 16 amino acids. CDR1 is SGDLS and CDR2 is YYNGEE in the germline V gene. Between the trimmed V and J ends, which lost 3 bases and 2 bases, there was a span of 15 bases. CDR3 region: CASSGTQGSPYNEQFF. The CDR3 DNA follows: TGTGCCAGCAGCGGAACGCAGGGGAGTCCCTACAATGAGCAGTTCTTC.

This chain uses TRBV7-9 with TRBJ1-6; TRBD1 agrees at 7 bases. CDR1 SEHNR and CDR2 FQNEAQ come from the germline V gene (reference sequence). With V trimmed by 6 bases and J by 8 bases, 4 bases remained unmatched. This CDR3 contains 13 residues. CDR3 nucleotide sequence: TGTGCCAGCAGTTTTACAGGGGATTCACCCCTCCACTTT. Its protein product is CASSFTGDSPLHF. Based on the CDR3 plus reference TRBV7-9 and TRBJ1-6, the full variable domain is DTGVSQNPRHKITKRGQNVTFRCDPISEHNRLYWYRQTLGQGPEFLTYFQNEAQLEKSRLLSDRFSAERPKGSFSTLEIQRTEQGDSAMYLCASSFTGDSPLHFGNGTRLTVT.

V is TRBV29-1 and J is TRBJ2-3; D is perhaps TRBD1 or TRBD2 (7 bases each). Germline V gene lookup returns CDR1 SQVTM and CDR2 ANQGSEA. The CDR3 runs to 16 residues. Trimming pared 3 bases from V and 0 bases from J, leaving 16 bases between. CDR3 protein: CSVDGGTARSTDTQYF. For the CDR3, the DNA is TGCAGCGTTGACGGGGGGACAGCGCGTAGCACAGATACGCAGTATTTT.

This rearrangement joins TRBV28 to TRBJ1-3, with D possibly TRBD1 on 5 matching bases. The CDR3 loop spans 17 amino acids. The V and J ends lost 2 bases and 0 bases respectively, with 14 bases between them. CDR1 is MDHEN and CDR2 is SYDVKM in the germline V gene. This chain's CDR3 is CASSLRGRFSSGNTIYF. CDR3 DNA: TGTGCCAGCAGTTTAAGGGGCAGATTCAGCTCTGGAAACACCATATATTTT.

This clone was recorded only once. This chain uses TRBV11-2 with TRBJ2-2, with 7 bases identical to TRBD2. The germline gives CDR1 SGHAT, CDR2 FQNNGV. The CDR3 spans 16 residues. The J segment lost 0 bases and the V segment lost 1 base, leaving 2 bases of the junction unmatched. CDR3 in amino acids: CASSLALAANTGELFF. CDR3 coding DNA: TGTGCCAGCAGCTTAGCCCTAGCGGCGAACACCGGGGAGCTGTTTTTT.

This clone was recorded a few times. The rearrangement joins TRBV7-8 to TRBJ1-1; D may be TRBD1 (5 bases). The length of the CDR3 is 14 residues. V gave up 4 bases and J gave up 3 bases, with 12 bases separating them. Germline V lookup: CDR1 SGHVS, CDR2 FQNEAQ. CDR3 in amino acids: CASSYLGGYTEAFF. The CDR3 region has the DNA TGTGCCAGCAGCTACCTCGGGGGGTACACTGAAGCTTTCTTT. The full variable domain, rest sourced from reference TRBV7-8 and TRBJ1-1, is GAGVSQSPRYKVAKRGQDVALRCDPISGHVSLFWYQQALGQGPEFLTYFQNEAQLDKSGLPSDRFFAERPEGSVSTLKIQRTQQEDSAVYLCASSYLGGYTEAFFGQGTRLTVV.

This chain uses TRBV6-1 with TRBJ1-3; 7 bases agree with TRBD1. Germline V lookup: CDR1 MNHNS, CDR2 SASEGT. V was clipped by 3 bases and J by 1 base; unmatched bases: 6. The length of the CDR3 is 16 residues. The CDR3 loop reads CASSEGTALSGNTIYF. The CDR3 region has the DNA TGTGCCAGCAGTGAGGGGACAGCCCTTTCTGGAAACACCATATATTTT.

The V gene is TRBV15, the J gene TRBJ1-5, with TRBD1 identical over 9 bases. From germline, CDR1 is LNHNV and CDR2 YYDKDF (reference sequence). J was trimmed by 6 bases and V by 6 bases; bases with no gene match: 9. The CDR3 runs 15 residues. CDR3 sequence reads: CATRLRDRDSQPQHF. The CDR3 DNA sequence: TGTGCCACCAGGCTCCGGGACAGGGACAGTCAGCCCCAGCATTTT.

The chain uses TRBV7-2 and TRBJ2-1; 13 nucleotides match TRBD2. Trimming removed 5 bases from V and 0 bases from J; junction bases left unmatched: 4. The length of the CDR3 is 17 residues. The V gene's germline CDR1 is SGHTA and CDR2 FQGNSA. Here the CDR3 DNA reads TGTGCCAGCAGCCCGACTAGCGGGGGGCTCTCCTACAATGAGCAGTTCTTC. This translates into CASSPTSGGLSYNEQFF.

This rearrangement joins TRBV6-4 to TRBJ1-6; D uncertain. Trimming took 5 bases from V and 7 from J, leaving 9 bases between them. Germline-derived CDR1 and CDR2 are MRHNA and SNTAGT. The CDR3 loop spans 13 amino acids. CDR3 sequence: CASSPDWNSPLHF. CDR3 nucleotides: TGTGCCAGCAGTCCCGACTGGAATTCACCCCTCCACTTT.